The next 20 T cell receptor beta chains were all read from a single sample in a study of CD8+CD57+ T cells in acquired aplastic anemia. Genomic DNA was employed as the template in profiling TCR beta VDJ and CDR3. TCRdb analysed the reads with MiXCR anew, one entry per CDR3 protein. Of just over 450,000 distinct CDR3 sequences listed, roughly a third are singletons. Flow cytometry had shown expanded CD8+CD57+ cells in the patients chosen for sequencing. The material sequenced was sorted CD4+, CD8+, or CD8+CD57+ T cells (not recorded which) from PBMCs. The receptors stem from a human donor with aplastic anemia.

To note about this clonotype: The junction shows a germline mismatch at one end, possibly a read error. The chain uses TRBV10-3 and TRBJ1-5; TRBD1 might be the D (5 bases). In germline, CDR1 is ENHRY, CDR2 SYGVKD. The CDR3 consists of 17 residues. As DNA, the CDR3 is TGTGCCAGCAGTTTTTTTAGGGGCAAACCAAACAATCGGCCCCAGCATTTT. As protein: CASSFFRGKPNNRPQHF.

This clonotype was counted at least ten times. The chain is built from TRBV19 and TRBJ1-1; D not certain. This CDR3 is built from 14 residues. Trimming pared 10 bases from V and 0 bases from J, leaving 15 bases between. Per germline, CDR1 LNHDA and CDR2 SQIVND (reference sequence). Here the CDR3 DNA reads TGTGCCACCAAAACGACGGTCATGAACACTGAAGCTTTCTTT. Encoded protein: CATKTTVMNTEAFF.

This chain links TRBV2 with TRBJ1-5; D gene uncertain. The V gene lost 10 bases and the J gene lost 5 bases, with 18 bases spanning the gap. The CDR3 has 14 residues. Germline V gene sequence: CDR1 SNHLY, CDR2 FYNNEI. CDR3 nucleotide sequence: TGTGCCACCACCACTGCGGGAAGCGATCAGCCCCAGCATTTT. Residues: CATTTAGSDQPQHF.

This clonotype was counted between two and nine times. The chain carries TRBV19 and TRBJ2-1; D is uncertain. The germline V gene encodes CDR1 LNHDA and CDR2 SQIVND (reference sequence). V lost 3 bases and J 6 bases, leaving 12 bases between the germline ends. The CDR3 contains 14 residues. This CDR3 is CASSIMTTVNEQFF. The DNA for the CDR3 is TGTGCCAGTAGTATTATGACGACGGTCAATGAGCAGTTCTTC.

This clonotype was found many times. V gene TRBV2 combines with J gene TRBJ1-5, with D perhaps matching TRBD1 (5 bases). Germline-derived CDR1 and CDR2 are SNHLY and FYNNEI. Trimming stripped 7 bases from V and 5 bases from J, with 21 bases between. The CDR3 runs 16 residues. The CDR3 nucleotides read TGTGCCAGCACAATACCGCAGGGCCTGGGTGATCAGCCCCAGCATTTT. As protein: CASTIPQGLGDQPQHF.

The chain has TRBV15 and TRBJ2-7; 9 nucleotides match TRBD1. V was clipped by 4 bases and J by 5 bases; unmatched bases: 12. CDR1 is LNHNV, CDR2 YYDKDF, per germline (reference sequence). The length of the CDR3 is 16 residues. The CDR3 sequence: CATSTRRTGERNEQYF. CDR3 bases: TGTGCCACCAGCACGCGTCGGACAGGGGAAAGGAACGAGCAGTACTTC.

This clonotype was recorded a few times. The chain combines TRBV9 with TRBJ2-1; TRBD2 is a possible D gene (5 bases). The CDR3 spans 12 residues. The ends were cut back, 6 bases at V and 4 bases at J, with 8 bases in the middle. Germline V gene data show CDR1 as SGDLS and CDR2 as YYNGEE. CDR3 sequence (DNA): TGTGCCAGCAATCGGGATTACAATGAGCAGTTCTTC. Translated: CASNRDYNEQFF.

This clonotype showed up many times. The chain joins TRBV4-2 to TRBJ2-7; D unclear. V gave up 1 base and J gave up 4 bases, with 14 bases separating them. Looked up from germline, CDR1 is LGHNA and CDR2 is YNFKEQ. The CDR3 contains 15 residues. The CDR3 sequence is CASSQVADGYYEQYF. The CDR3, as DNA: TGTGCCAGCAGCCAAGTGGCGGACGGATATTACGAGCAGTACTTC.

This clonotype showed up just a few times. A much more abundant neighbour one base away suggests this may be a read error. This chain links TRBV20-1 with TRBJ1-2; 7 nucleotides align to TRBD1. CDR1 and CDR2 from the germline V gene are DFQATT and SNEGSKA (reference sequence). The CDR3 totals 14 residues. This CDR3 is CSARAQGNNYGDTF. CDR3 coding DNA: TGCAGTGCGAGGGCACAGGGGAATAACTATGGCGACACCTTC.

This chain links TRBV7-9 with TRBJ1-2; D call uncertain. Germline assignment: CDR1 SEHNR and CDR2 FQNEAQ (reference sequence). V was clipped by 7 bases and J by 0 bases, with 12 bases between them. The CDR3 runs 14 residues. The DNA of the CDR3 is TGTGCCAGCAACCCTGGTGAGACTAACTATGGCTACACCTTC. This sequence encodes CASNPGETNYGYTF. Drawing the rest from reference TRBV7-9 and TRBJ1-2, the complete variable domain is DTGVSQNPRHKITKRGQNVTFRCDPISEHNRLYWYRQTLGQGPEFLTYFQNEAQLEKSRLLSDRFSAERPKGSFSTLEIQRTEQGDSAMYLCASNPGETNYGYTFGSGTRLTVV.

As to this clonotype: Possible read error: a much larger clone is one base away. V and J are TRBV4-1 and TRBJ1-2; D is unresolved. V was trimmed by 4 bases and J by 4 bases, leaving 19 bases between them. CDR3 length: 16 residues. Germline values: CDR1 MGHRA, CDR2 YSYEKL. The CDR3 region is CASSRDLQAPVYGYTF. In nucleotides, the CDR3 is TGCGCCAGCAGCCGAGACCTGCAGGCACCCGTCTATGGCTACACCTTC.

There are many counts of this clonotype. The chain links TRBV19 to TRBJ1-5, with 8 bases fitting TRBD1. The CDR3 has 16 residues. The junction had 12 bases not matched to a gene; V was cut back by 4 bases and J by 7 bases. CDR1 and CDR2 from the germline V gene are LNHDA and SQIVND (reference sequence). The CDR3 is CASSTSAGTGGQPQHF. In nucleotides, the CDR3 is TGTGCCAGTAGTACTTCAGCCGGGACAGGCGGACAGCCCCAGCATTTT.

On this clonotype: A read error may explain this, as a much larger clone is one base away. Because the CDR3 is missing its conserved closing phenylalanine or tryptophan, this is likely a read error. The chain couples TRBV10-3 to TRBJ1-2; weak D call: TRBD1 (5 bases). The V end was cut by 0 bases, the J end by 0 bases, with 8 bases between. Germline V gives CDR1 ENHRY, CDR2 SYGVKD. The CDR3 loop spans 15 amino acids. The CDR3 reads CAISESDSPNYGYTL. The CDR3 DNA reads TGTGCCATCAGTGAGTCTGACAGCCCTAACTATGGCTACACCCTC.

This clonotype was recorded at least ten times. This chain uses TRBV7-9 with TRBJ2-7; D is possibly TRBD1 (6 bases). This CDR3 spans 15 amino acids. V gave up 3 bases and J gave up 5 bases, with 17 bases separating them. The germline gives CDR1 SEHNR, CDR2 FQNEAQ (reference sequence). As DNA, the CDR3 is TGTGCCAGCAGCTTTCAGGGGACGGGTTCCAACGAGCAGTACTTC. It specifies CASSFQGTGSNEQYF.

The chain employs TRBV11-2 and TRBJ2-5; D is unresolved. V dropped 6 bases and J dropped 3 bases, with 14 bases sitting between them. Germline lookup yields CDR1 SGHAT and CDR2 FQNNGV. The CDR3 contains 14 residues. DNA of the CDR3: TGTGCCAGCAGTAGACTTACGACAAAAGAGACCCAGTACTTC. The encoded protein is CASSRLTTKETQYF.

This clonotype was observed a handful of times. A single base separates this from a much larger clone, so it may be a read error. The chain combines TRBV7-6 with TRBJ1-5; D perhaps matches TRBD1 (5 bases). Trimming stripped 1 base from V and 6 bases from J, with 7 bases between. This CDR3 is 13 amino acids long. The germline V gene encodes CDR1 SGHVS and CDR2 FNYEAQ. CDR3 protein: CASSLDRSQPQHF. The CDR3 coding sequence is TGTGCCAGCAGCTTAGACAGGTCTCAGCCCCAGCATTTT.

In regard to this clonotype: This may be a read error: a much more frequent sequence differs by one nucleotide. This CDR3 is missing its conserved last phenylalanine or tryptophan, likely due to a read error. J is TRBJ1-2 and V is TRBV7-8, with D possibly being TRBD1 (5 bases). The V end was cut by 0 bases, the J end by 4 bases, with 9 bases between. This CDR3 has 14 amino acids. Germline CDR1 SGHVS, CDR2 FQNEAQ. CDR3 nucleotide sequence: TGTGCCAGCAGCTTAGCGGGGCGGATCTATGGCTACACCCTC. This encodes CASSLAGRIYGYTL.

The chain couples TRBV3-1 to TRBJ1-2; D is unresolved. V lost 6 bases and J lost 7, with 9 bases in between. The CDR3 runs to 11 residues. Germline V gene sequence: CDR1 LGHDT, CDR2 YNNKEL (reference sequence). CDR3 nucleotides: TGTGCCAGCAGAGGTGCCCGTGGCTACACCTTC. Translated: CASRGARGYTF.

Of note for this clonotype: This sequence may be a read error, since a much larger clone differs from it by one base. Here the CDR3 reads CASGKGGGADTQYF. The CDR3, as DNA: TGTGCCAGTGGTAAAGGGGGAGGCGCAGATACGCAGTATTTT. The chain links TRBV19 to TRBJ2-3; D may be TRBD1 or TRBD2 (6 bases each). The germline V gene has CDR1 LNHDA and CDR2 SQIVND (reference sequence). CDR3 length equals 14 residues. V was trimmed by 8 bases and J by 4 bases, leaving 16 bases between them.

This chain links TRBV5-4 with TRBJ2-1; D not certain. The length of the CDR3 is 13 residues. Looked up from germline, CDR1 is SGHNT and CDR2 is YYREEE (reference sequence). Trimming took 4 bases from V and 9 from J, leaving 14 bases between them. The CDR3 nucleotides read TGTGCCAGCAGCCCTGCGTATAGGAGTGAGCAGTTCTTC. It is translated as CASSPAYRSEQFF.